Below, 25 T cell receptor beta chains from the same sample are listed, as sequenced in a study of T-cell reconstitution after alpha-beta-depleted transplantation in children (dated by TCRdb to about 2016). Preparation of the library involved PCR. Sequencing used an Illumina HiSeq 2500. To normalize quantification of the TCRbeta repertoire, the TCR libraries were built with molecular barcoding that relied on unique molecular identifiers. TCRdb reworked the public reads: Q25 trimming with fastp, MiXCR clone assembly, productive beta chains retained. Rows are combined by CDR3 protein, so each entry shows the most common genes and DNA. The sample data list some 600,000 distinct CDR3 sequences, and roughly 17% of these were observed just once. The ten largest clones add up to under 1.2% of the sample. Sequenced here: PBMCs from the stem cell graft donor, sampled from the stem cell graft. These receptors were taken from a human donor who donated a stem cell graft to a child with acute myeloid leukemia.

This clonotype was recorded a few times. This may stem from a read error, because a much larger clone lies one nucleotide away. This chain links TRBV6-4 with TRBJ2-1, with unresolved D. Per the germline V gene, CDR1 is MRHNA and CDR2 is SNTAGT. The CDR3 is 15 amino acids. The V and J ends lost 6 bases and 7 bases respectively, with 19 bases between them. DNA of the CDR3: TGTGCCAGCAGCGTGACCAACGTAGCTCGGAATGAGCAGTTCTTC. As protein: CASSVTNVARNEQFF.

As to this clonotype: Germline and junction disagree at one end, which may indicate a read error. The rearrangement joins TRBV5-4 to TRBJ2-7; tentative D call: TRBD2 (5 bases). The CDR3 totals 13 residues. Germline V gives CDR1 SGHNT, CDR2 YYREEE (reference sequence). As DNA, the CDR3 is TGTACCAGCAGCTTGACTAATTGGCACGAGCAGTACTTC. Its protein is CTSSLTNWHEQYF. Combining the CDR3 with reference TRBV5-4 and TRBJ2-7 gives the whole variable domain ETGVTQSPTHLIKTRGQQVTLRCSSQSGHNTVSWYQQALGQGPQFIFQYYREEENGRGNFPPRFSGLQFPNYSSELNVNALELDDSALYLCTSSLTNWHEQYFGPGTRLTVT.

The rearrangement joins TRBV5-5 to TRBJ2-3, with 7 bases fitting TRBD2. V was clipped by 0 bases and J by 6 bases; unmatched bases: 13. CDR1 SGHKS and CDR2 YYEKEE come from the germline V gene (reference sequence). This CDR3 is built from 17 residues. CDR3 sequence reads: CASSLGASGAIRDTQYF. CDR3 sequence (DNA): TGTGCCAGCAGCTTGGGGGCTAGCGGAGCAATAAGGGATACGCAGTATTTT. Together with reference TRBV5-5 and TRBJ2-3, the CDR3 gives the full variable domain: DAGVTQSPTHLIKTRGQQVTLRCSPISGHKSVSWYQQVLGQGPQFIFQYYEKEERGRGNFPDRFSARQFPNYSSELNVNALLLGDSALYLCASSLGASGAIRDTQYFGPGTRLTVL.

This clonotype came up many times. This rearrangement joins TRBV20-1 to TRBJ1-6, with 11 positions matching TRBD1. This CDR3 comprises 17 residues. The germline gives CDR1 DFQATT, CDR2 SNEGSKA (reference sequence). Losses at the gene ends were 2 bases for V and 0 bases for J; bases not matched to a gene: 3. The CDR3 spells CSARLGQGASYNSPLHF. Written as DNA, the CDR3 is TGCAGTGCTAGACTCGGACAGGGGGCCTCCTATAATTCACCCCTCCACTTT.

The genes are TRBV7-2 and TRBJ2-2; no reliable D call. The CDR3 spans 13 residues. Trimming cost V 2 bases and J 4 bases, with 5 bases left between them. CDR1 and CDR2 (germline): SGHTA, FQGNSA. The CDR3 sequence is CASSLRLTGELFF. CDR3 sequence (DNA): TGTGCCAGCAGCTTACGTCTCACCGGGGAGCTGTTTTTT.

The chain recombines TRBV28 with TRBJ2-7; TRBD2 is a possible D gene (5 bases). This CDR3 is 14 amino acids long. V was trimmed by 10 bases and J by 0 bases, leaving 16 bases between them. CDR1 is MDHEN, CDR2 SYDVKM, per germline. CDR3 sequence: CATQSGFGSYEQYV. DNA for the CDR3: TGTGCCACCCAGAGCGGATTTGGCTCCTACGAGCAGTACGTC.

The chain has TRBV7-9 and TRBJ1-2; perhaps TRBD1 as D (5 bases). Trimming cost V 1 base and J 8 bases, with 17 bases left between them. There are 15 residues in the CDR3. Germline assignment: CDR1 SEHNR and CDR2 FQNEAQ (reference sequence). The CDR3 DNA is TGTGCCAGCAGCTTAGAGGGACGGGAGGCAGGAGGCTACACCTTC. Amino acids: CASSLEGREAGGYTF.

The V call is TRBV28, the J call TRBJ1-1, with D possibly TRBD1 on 6 matching bases. V dropped 5 bases and J dropped 6 bases, with 13 bases sitting between them. The germline gives CDR1 MDHEN, CDR2 SYDVKM. CDR3 length: 13 amino acids. The CDR3 sequence is CASSPRGNAEAFF. CDR3 DNA sequence: TGTGCCAGCAGTCCCAGGGGCAACGCTGAAGCTTTCTTT.

This clonotype turned up a few times. The chain employs TRBV7-9 and TRBJ1-2; D is unclear. Germline lookup yields CDR1 SEHNR and CDR2 FQNEAQ (reference sequence). There are 14 residues in the CDR3. Trimming removed 3 bases at V and 1 base at J, with 9 bases between. CDR3 coding DNA: TGTGCCAGCAGCTTCGTTTCCTTTAACTATGGCTACACCTTC. As protein: CASSFVSFNYGYTF. The full variable domain, its missing parts supplied by reference TRBV7-9 and TRBJ1-2, is DTGVSQNPRHKITKRGQNVTFRCDPISEHNRLYWYRQTLGQGPEFLTYFQNEAQLEKSRLLSDRFSAERPKGSFSTLEIQRTEQGDSAMYLCASSFVSFNYGYTFGSGTRLTVV.

This clonotype was detected only a few times. The gene calls are TRBV20-1 and TRBJ2-1; 13 nucleotides align to TRBD2. The germline V gene has CDR1 DFQATT and CDR2 SNEGSKA (reference sequence). V lost 4 bases, J lost 7 bases, and 4 bases stayed unmatched. The CDR3 has 14 amino acids. The CDR3 nucleotides are TGCAGTGCTACACTAGCGGGGGGGAGGAATGAGCAGTTCTTC. Its protein is CSATLAGGRNEQFF.

This clonotype was counted only a few times. The chain combines TRBV11-1 with TRBJ2-3; the D gene could be TRBD1 or TRBD2 (5 bases each). V was clipped by 3 bases and J by 4 bases, with 11 bases between them. Germline CDR1 reads SGHAT; CDR2 reads FQDESV (reference sequence). The CDR3 is 14 residues long. In DNA form, the CDR3 reads TGTGCCAGCAGCTTCTCTCTGGGGGCAGATACGCAGTATTTT. Amino acid sequence: CASSFSLGADTQYF.

The sample holds a few counts of this clonotype. The V gene is TRBV6-1, the J gene TRBJ2-2, with 14 bases that match TRBD2. The CDR3 consists of 15 residues. Trimming at V came to 8 bases and at J to 4 bases, leaving 3 bases not matched to a gene. Germline CDR1 MNHNS, CDR2 SASEGT. In DNA, the CDR3 is TGTGCCAGCTCTGGGACTAGCGGGAGCACCGGGGAGCTGTTTTTT. As protein: CASSGTSGSTGELFF.

The rearrangement joins TRBV11-2 to TRBJ2-5, with TRBD2 matching 13 bases. The CDR3 has 17 residues. J lost 2 bases, V lost 3 bases, and 6 bases had no gene match. CDR1 is SGHAT, CDR2 FQNNGV, per germline. CDR3 nucleotides: TGTGCCAGCAGCTTCAGACTAGCGGGGGGACAACAAGAGACCCAGTACTTC. This sequence encodes CASSFRLAGGQQETQYF.

Points on this clonotype: At one end, the junction sequence differs from germline, possibly due to a read error. This chain joins TRBV7-9 and TRBJ2-1, with a tentative D call TRBD2 (5 bases). The CDR3 covers 15 residues. Germline lookup yields CDR1 SEHNR and CDR2 FQNEAQ (reference sequence). CDR3 region: CASSLGGRPYKEQFF. The DNA for the CDR3 is TGTGCCAGCAGCTTAGGCGGGCGGCCCTACAAGGAGCAGTTCTTC.

The chain recombines TRBV9 with TRBJ2-1, with 10 positions matching TRBD2. The length of the CDR3 is 16 residues. The junction had 9 bases not matched to a gene; V was cut back by 0 bases and J by 9 bases. Germline loops: CDR1 SGDLS, CDR2 YYNGEE. The CDR3 nucleotides read TGTGCCAGCAGCGTAGGAGTTAGCGGGGGGATCCCTGAGCAGTTCTTC. It specifies CASSVGVSGGIPEQFF.

This clonotype has more than one count but fewer than ten. V gene TRBV5-1 combines with J gene TRBJ1-3; D may be TRBD1 (5 bases). The germline V gene encodes CDR1 SGHRS and CDR2 YFSETQ. The V end lost 4 bases, the J end lost 4 bases, and 15 bases lay between the germline ends. The CDR3 has 15 amino acids. CDR3 protein: CASSARGDAGNTIYF. The DNA for the CDR3 is TGCGCCAGCAGCGCCCGAGGGGACGCCGGAAACACCATATATTTT.

This clonotype was counted at least ten times. The rearrangement links TRBV5-1 to TRBJ1-2, with TRBD1 identical over 8 bases. Per the germline V gene, CDR1 is SGHRS and CDR2 is YFSETQ. Unmatched junction bases numbered 4, after V lost 3 bases and J lost 3 bases. The CDR3 covers 14 residues. The CDR3 here is CASSSVTGDYGYTF. The CDR3 region has the DNA TGCGCCAGCAGCTCCGTGACAGGGGACTATGGCTACACCTTC.

This clonotype appeared many times. The rearrangement joins TRBV12-3 or TRBV12-4 to TRBJ2-2; D unresolved. The V and J ends lost 1 base and 5 bases respectively, with 5 bases between them. This CDR3 has 13 residues. Here the CDR3 reads CASSLGGTGELFF. The CDR3 nucleotides are TGTGCCAGCAGTTTAGGAGGAACCGGGGAGCTGTTTTTT.

A few counts support this clonotype. This rearrangement joins TRBV11-1 to TRBJ1-6, with D hard to call. Trimming left V 5 bases short and J 0 bases short, with 8 bases between. Germline assignment: CDR1 SGHAT and CDR2 FQDESV (reference sequence). The CDR3 sequence is 15 residues long. CDR3 DNA: TGTGCCAGCAGCGCACGGAGCTCCTATAATTCACCCCTCCACTTT. It yields the protein CASSARSSYNSPLHF. The variable domain in full, with the rest retrieved from reference TRBV11-1 and TRBJ1-6, is EAEVAQSPRYKITEKSQAVAFWCDPISGHATLYWYRQILGQGPELLVQFQDESVVDDSQLPKDRFSAERLKGVDSTLKIQPAELGDSAMYLCASSARSSYNSPLHFGNGTRLTVT.

At least ten counts were recorded for this clonotype. The chain couples TRBV6-1 to TRBJ2-5, with D unresolved. In germline, CDR1 is MNHNS, CDR2 SASEGT. The CDR3 consists of 12 residues. Trimming left V 1 base short and J 4 bases short, with 4 bases between. The DNA of the CDR3 is TGTGCCAGCAGTGAAGTGGGAGAGACCCAGTACTTC. Protein: CASSEVGETQYF.

Turning to this clonotype: A clone one base away is much larger, so this may be a read error. V and J are TRBV5-1 and TRBJ1-1, with D uncertain. Per the germline V gene, CDR1 is SGHRS and CDR2 is YFSETQ. V lost 5 bases and J 7 bases, leaving 12 bases between the germline ends. The CDR3 is 12 residues long. DNA for the CDR3: TGCGCCAGCAGATTGTACGTGGTTGAAGCTTTCTTT. It encodes CASRLYVVEAFF.

V and J are TRBV11-2 and TRBJ2-5; D remains unclear. The CDR3 covers 16 residues. V shed 5 bases and J shed 4 bases, with 20 bases lying between them. CDR1 is SGHAT and CDR2 is FQNNGV in the germline V gene. The CDR3 loop is CASSHGPPPHGETQYF. The CDR3 DNA follows: TGTGCCAGCAGCCACGGACCCCCACCCCACGGAGAGACCCAGTACTTC.

This clonotype showed up just a few times. The genes are TRBV20-1 and TRBJ2-7; D not certain. Trimming took off 6 bases at V and 2 bases at J, with 8 bases between the two ends. CDR3 size: 11 residues. Per the germline V gene, CDR1 is DFQATT and CDR2 is SNEGSKA (reference sequence). CDR3 sequence: CSADNTYEQYV. For the CDR3, the DNA is TGCAGTGCCGATAATACCTACGAGCAGTACGTC.

For this clonotype: This may come from a read error, since a much larger clone is one base off. The chain carries TRBV29-1 and TRBJ1-2; TRBD1 aligns across 7 bases. The CDR3 sequence is 13 residues long. Per the germline V gene, CDR1 is SQVTM and CDR2 is ANQGSEA. The J segment lost 5 bases and the V segment lost 4 bases, leaving 7 bases of the junction unmatched. CDR3 DNA: TGCAGCGTTGCCGAGCAGGGGGTATATGGCTACACCTTC. Translated, it gives CSVAEQGVYGYTF.

This clonotype was recorded many times. The chain employs TRBV29-1 and TRBJ2-3; D may be TRBD2 (6 bases). The CDR3 is 13 residues long. The germline gives CDR1 SQVTM, CDR2 ANQGSEA. V lost 6 bases and J lost 8, with 18 bases in between. In DNA, the CDR3 is TGCAGCGTCTCCGGGACGGGGGATGGTACGCAGTATTTT. Translated: CSVSGTGDGTQYF.